This TCR beta chain comes out of a study of CD8+CD57+ T cells in acquired aplastic anemia. The table lists this clonotype with many counts. CDR3 and TCR beta VDJ profiling relied on a genomic DNA template. MiXCR was run by TCRdb on the reads, yielding one entry per CDR3 protein. The sample consists of just over 400,000 distinct CDR3 sequences, 60% to 80% of them appearing once. The CDR3 contains 16 residues. Trimming cost V 2 bases and J 0 bases, with 14 bases left between them. Germline lookup yields CDR1 SGHNT and CDR2 YYREEE (reference sequence). This rearrangement joins TRBV5-4 to TRBJ1-2; the D gene is possibly TRBD1 (5 bases). This clonotype originated in a human donor in good health, serving as a control. The sequencing input was sorted CD4+, CD8+, or CD8+CD57+ T cells (not recorded which) from PBMCs. The CDR3: CASSFPGGETNYGYTF. CDR3 DNA: TGTGCCAGCAGCTTCCCTGGGGGGGAAACTAACTATGGCTACACCTTC.